The next 21 T cell receptor beta chains were all read from a single sample in a study of blood T cells in healthy people across ages. The use of a sample-barcoded 5' primer and a J-beta primer mix characterized a second PCR of about 7 to 12 cycles. TCRdb re-derived calls from the 5' RACE reads in MiXCR, one entry per CDR3 protein. The sample consists of roughly 930,000 distinct CDR3 sequences, around 48% of them appearing once. The sample was blood. These receptors were obtained from a man aged 25 to 45 in good health.

Remarks on this clonotype: The junction shows a germline mismatch at one end, possibly a read error. The chain employs TRBV29-1 and TRBJ1-4; 7 bases align to TRBD1. The CDR3 is 14 residues long. Germline V gene lookup returns CDR1 SQVTM and CDR2 ANQGSEA. CDR3 in amino acids: CSVPGGVTSEKLFF. Written as DNA, the CDR3 is TGCAGCGTCCCAGGGGGAGTGACTAGTGAAAAACTGTTTTTT. Based on the CDR3 plus reference TRBV29-1 and TRBJ1-4, the full variable domain is SAVISQKPSRDICQRGTSLTIQCQVDSQVTMMFWYRQQPGQSLTLIATANQGSEATYESGFVIDKFPISRPNLTFSTLTVSNMSPEDSSIYLCSVPGGVTSEKLFFGSGTQLSVL.

This clonotype was counted many times. This chain links TRBV5-1 with TRBJ2-1; TRBD2 aligns across 8 bases. Germline V gene sequence: CDR1 SGHRS, CDR2 YFSETQ. CDR3 size: 14 residues. V shed 2 bases, J shed 5 bases, and the junction held 3 bases outside the gene matches. The CDR3, as DNA: TGCGCCAGCAGCTTCGGGGGGGTTAACAATGAGCAGTTCTTC. Its translation is CASSFGGVNNEQFF.

The genes are TRBV9 and TRBJ2-1; 8 positions agree with TRBD1. Germline CDR1 SGDLS, CDR2 YYNGEE. The V gene end was trimmed by 2 bases and the J gene end by 9 bases; junction bases not matched to a gene: 10. The CDR3 extends over 15 amino acids. The CDR3 here is CASSVVDRASSEQFF. The CDR3 DNA sequence: TGTGCCAGCAGCGTGGTGGACAGGGCCTCGAGTGAGCAGTTCTTC.

J is TRBJ2-5 and V is TRBV7-2; unclear D gene. The end of the DNA fits TRBJ2-7 better, so the J call may be wrong. Germline lookup yields CDR1 SGHTA and CDR2 FQGNSA. This CDR3 contains 13 residues. The chain's CDR3 is CASSLASESEQYF. Written as DNA, the CDR3 is TGTGCCAGCAGCTTAGCTTCGGAAAGCGAGCAGTACTTC.

This clonotype has just a few counts. This chain joins TRBV3-1 and TRBJ2-7, with D perhaps matching TRBD2 (6 bases). V lost 0 bases to trimming and J lost 3 bases, with 9 bases between them. The CDR3 runs 14 residues. Germline loops: CDR1 LGHDT, CDR2 YNNKEL (reference sequence). CDR3 protein: CASSQDGRDYEQYF. In DNA, the CDR3 is TGTGCCAGCAGCCAAGACGGGAGAGACTACGAGCAGTACTTC.

This clonotype occurred a few times. In DNA, the CDR3 is TGTGCCACCAGTGACCCGGTGCTGATGGATACGCAGTATTTT. Translated: CATSDPVLMDTQYF. V is TRBV24-1 and J is TRBJ2-3; the D is unclear. V was pared by 4 bases and J by 6 bases, with 13 bases between. CDR3 length equals 14 residues. The germline V gene has CDR1 KGHDR and CDR2 SFDVKD.

This clonotype appeared a few times. This chain uses TRBV5-1 with TRBJ2-1, with D possibly TRBD2 on 5 matching bases. V gave up 4 bases and J gave up 5 bases, with 10 bases separating them. CDR3 size: 13 residues. The V gene's germline CDR1 is SGHRS and CDR2 YFSETQ. The CDR3 here is CASSAGLDNEQFF. The CDR3 nucleotides are TGCGCCAGCAGCGCGGGCCTGGACAATGAGCAGTTCTTC.

The V gene is TRBV6-6, the J gene TRBJ2-3, with TRBD1 identical over 8 bases. With 0 bases clipped from V and 1 base from J, the junction kept 0 bases outside the gene matches. CDR1 is MNHNY, CDR2 SVGAGI, per germline (reference sequence). There are 15 residues in the CDR3. In DNA form, the CDR3 reads TGTGCCAGCAGTTACTCGGACAGGGGCACAGATACGCAGTATTTT. Amino acid sequence: CASSYSDRGTDTQYF.

The rearrangement uses TRBV15 and TRBJ1-2; D perhaps matches TRBD1 (5 bases). The CDR3 loop spans 16 amino acids. Germline loops: CDR1 LNHNV, CDR2 YYDKDF (reference sequence). Trimming pared 0 bases from V and 3 bases from J, leaving 14 bases between. The CDR3: CATSRDRGVSHYGYTF. In DNA form, the CDR3 reads TGTGCCACCAGCAGAGATCGGGGGGTTTCCCACTATGGCTACACCTTC.

The chain uses TRBV6-5 and TRBJ2-7, with D tentatively TRBD1 (5 bases). CDR1 is MNHEY, CDR2 SVGAGI, per germline. Trimming removed 6 bases at V and 2 bases at J, with 14 bases between. The CDR3 runs 14 residues. The CDR3 bases are TGTGCCAGCAGGTCCCCGGACAAACCCTACGAGCAGTACTTC. It is translated as CASRSPDKPYEQYF.

This CDR3 is CASSQEGQGVYEQYF. CDR3 coding DNA: TGTGCCAGCAGCCAAGAGGGACAGGGGGTCTACGAGCAGTACTTC. The chain combines TRBV3-1 with TRBJ2-7; TRBD1 matches 11 bases. The CDR3 is 15 amino acids. Trimming removed 0 bases from V and 3 bases from J; junction bases left unmatched: 1. Germline CDR1 reads LGHDT; CDR2 reads YNNKEL (reference sequence).

This clonotype was detected a few times. The V gene is TRBV7-9, the J gene TRBJ2-3; D possibly corresponds to TRBD2 (6 bases). V lost 6 bases, J lost 2 bases, and 12 bases lay in between. Germline values: CDR1 SEHNR, CDR2 FQNEAQ (reference sequence). There are 14 residues in the CDR3. The CDR3 is CASRLDYATDTQYF. CDR3 sequence (DNA): TGTGCCAGCAGATTGGACTATGCCACAGATACGCAGTATTTT. The full variable domain, its missing parts supplied by reference TRBV7-9 and TRBJ2-3, is DTGVSQNPRHKITKRGQNVTFRCDPISEHNRLYWYRQTLGQGPEFLTYFQNEAQLEKSRLLSDRFSAERPKGSFSTLEIQRTEQGDSAMYLCASRLDYATDTQYFGPGTRLTVL.

The chain joins TRBV30 to TRBJ2-1; 7 nucleotides line up with TRBD1. This CDR3 contains 12 residues. Germline CDR1 reads GTSNPN; CDR2 reads SVGIG (reference sequence). The V gene end was trimmed by 2 bases and the J gene end by 7 bases; junction bases not matched to a gene: 2. Here the CDR3 reads CAWSPTGNEQFF. In DNA form, the CDR3 reads TGTGCCTGGAGTCCGACAGGGAATGAGCAGTTCTTC.

The rearrangement uses TRBV28 and TRBJ2-7; D gene uncertain. CDR1 MDHEN and CDR2 SYDVKM come from the germline V gene. Trimming pared 5 bases from V and 4 bases from J, leaving 9 bases between. The CDR3 consists of 12 residues. CDR3: CASSRAWYEQYF. CDR3 in DNA: TGTGCCAGCAGTCGAGCATGGTACGAGCAGTACTTC.

The chain recombines TRBV6-5 with TRBJ2-5; perhaps D is TRBD1 or TRBD2 (5 bases each). The end of the DNA is better explained by TRBJ2-7, so the J call may be wrong. This CDR3 is 16 amino acids long. Germline CDR1 MNHEY, CDR2 SVGAGI. In nucleotides, the CDR3 is TGTGCCAGCAGTTACGGGACGGTACTCCCTGGGGGCGAGCAGTACTTC. It is translated as CASSYGTVLPGGEQYF.

This clonotype has only a few counts. V and J are TRBV4-3 and TRBJ2-7; D gene uncertain. The V end lost 1 base, the J end lost 1 base, and 11 bases lay between the germline ends. The CDR3 is made up of 15 amino acids. Germline-derived CDR1 and CDR2 are LGHNA and YSLEER. As DNA, the CDR3 is TGCGCCAGCAGCCAAGTGGTCGGCAGTTCCTACGAGCAGTACTTC. It codes for CASSQVVGSSYEQYF.

J is TRBJ2-3 and V is TRBV6-2 or TRBV6-3, with D maybe TRBD1 (5 bases). The CDR3 extends over 15 amino acids. The V gene's germline CDR1 is MNHEY and CDR2 SVGEGT. V lost 8 bases and J 3 bases, leaving 18 bases between the germline ends. The CDR3 DNA sequence: TGTGCCAGCTCCTACCGGGCAGGGCGAACAGATACGCAGTATTTT. This translates into CASSYRAGRTDTQYF.

This chain connects TRBV28 to TRBJ1-2, with D possibly TRBD1 on 6 matching bases. The CDR3 totals 18 residues. Trimming took 3 bases from V and 1 from J, leaving 21 bases between them. CDR1 is MDHEN and CDR2 is SYDVKM in the germline V gene. CDR3 protein: CASSFLFETGRNNYGYTF. CDR3 nucleotides: TGTGCCAGCAGTTTCCTTTTTGAGACAGGACGCAATAACTATGGCTACACCTTC.

This clonotype came up a few times. V gene TRBV3-1 combines with J gene TRBJ1-5; no firm D call. The V gene's germline CDR1 is LGHDT and CDR2 YNNKEL (reference sequence). The CDR3 has 14 residues. The germline V and J ends were trimmed by 5 bases and 2 bases, with 10 bases remaining between them. CDR3 protein: CASSRSPGNQPQHF. The DNA of the CDR3 is TGTGCCAGCAGCAGATCCCCAGGCAATCAGCCCCAGCATTTT.

This clonotype was seen only a few times. The CDR3 sequence is CASRTFRDNSYEQYF. CDR3 nucleotide sequence: TGTGCCAGCAGGACGTTCCGGGACAACTCCTACGAGCAGTACTTC. The rearrangement joins TRBV12-3 or TRBV12-4 to TRBJ2-7, with D tentatively TRBD1 (6 bases). Trimming stripped 6 bases from V and 0 bases from J, with 15 bases between. The CDR3 covers 15 residues.

This clonotype has a count of ten or more. J is TRBJ2-3 and V is TRBV6-6; possibly TRBD1 for D (6 bases). From germline, CDR1 is MNHNY and CDR2 SVGAGI (reference sequence). The CDR3 is 14 residues long. Between the trimmed V and J ends, which lost 6 bases and 3 bases, there was a span of 13 bases. This CDR3 is CASSDRWATDTQYF. The DNA for the CDR3 is TGTGCCAGCAGCGACAGGTGGGCAACAGATACGCAGTATTTT.